Here is one T cell receptor (beta chain) with its context. The antigen is undetermined. It was roughly 10 milliliters of peripheral blood that were drawn from each donor. The CDR3 is 15 residues long. The junction had 7 bases not matched to a gene; V was cut back by 7 bases and J by 2 bases. Together with a sample-barcoded 5' primer, a J-beta primer mix was included in a second PCR lasting 7 to 11 cycles. Each CDR3 protein is one row after TCRdb ran MiXCR on the 5' RACE reads. The sample includes 790,000 or so distinct CDR3 sequences, about 45% of them seen just once. The data stem from a study of blood T cells in healthy people across ages. Study-level results: It was not possible, with unsorted PBMCs, to conclusively compare naive and antigen-experienced cells. Greater diversity and more naive CD4+ cells were seen in long-lived donors than in aged donors. Researchers judged that diversity estimates from one million T cells fell short of true values.

The source of this sequence is a man older than 75 in good health. This chain joins TRBV12-3 or TRBV12-4 and TRBJ2-2; TRBD2 aligns across 7 bases. The sequencing input was blood. The CDR3 DNA reads TGTGCCAGCACGGGGAGGGAAACTAACACCGGGGAGCTGTTTTTT. Protein sequence: CASTGRETNTGELFF.